This T cell receptor beta chain was retrieved from a study of sequential checkpoint blockade in melanoma. Noted treatment: randomized to nivolumab then ipilimumab (arm A) or the reverse (arm B). From thawed PBMCs, live CD3+CD8+ cells negative for CD19 and CD56 were sorted. Trimming removed 3 bases at V and 1 base at J, with 6 bases between. Germline V gives CDR1 SQVTM, CDR2 ANQGSEA. The CDR3 consists of 12 residues. Assay used: immunoSEQ multiplex PCR; TCRdb lists only in-frame clones, some missing. The sample has 35,000 to 45,000 clones; 84% are singletons. The starting material was CD8+ T cells sorted from blood (inferred from file names), obtained from a patient given nivolumab and ipilimumab in sequence. The sequence was obtained from a human donor with melanoma. V is TRBV29-1 and J is TRBJ1-2; D is unclear. In DNA form, the CDR3 reads TGCAGCGTTGAGGGCAGTAACTATGGCTACACCTTC. This translates into CSVEGSNYGYTF.